One and the same sample provided the 31 T cell receptor beta chains below, sequenced in a study of T cell repertoires in cytomegalovirus infection. TCRdb processed the reads anew with MiXCR; each CDR3 protein has one entry. The repertoire holds around 200,000 distinct CDR3 sequences, about 15% seen once, with less than 25% in the top ten. Sequencing was performed on CD8+ T cells from PBMCs. The receptors come from a human donor in good health (CMV status not recorded). Some clones in this sample may be carry-over from other donors' samples.

This clonotype came up a few times. The rearrangement links TRBV5-6 to TRBJ1-2, with D uncertain. Germline V gives CDR1 SGHDT, CDR2 YYEEEE. V lost 0 bases and J lost 4, with 13 bases in between. CDR3 length equals 15 residues. For the CDR3, the DNA is TGTGCCAGCAGCTTGGAGAAGGATTTGCTCTATGGCTACACCTTC. It codes for CASSLEKDLLYGYTF.

The genes are TRBV12-3 or TRBV12-4 and TRBJ2-7, with TRBD2 matching 7 bases. The CDR3 consists of 12 residues. The trim removed 4 bases at V and 12 bases at J, leaving 9 bases unmatched. DNA of the CDR3: TGTGCCAGCAGTTGGGGAGGGTCACCTCTGTACTTC. It is translated as CASSWGGSPLYF.

This chain connects TRBV7-9 to TRBJ2-2; TRBD2 aligns across 8 bases. The CDR3 runs to 15 residues. Unmatched junction bases numbered 9, after V lost 6 bases and J lost 6 bases. Germline CDR1 is SEHNR and CDR2 is FQNEAQ (reference sequence). Here the CDR3 reads CASSPPRGGPGELFF. CDR3 nucleotides: TGTGCCAGCAGTCCACCCCGGGGGGGCCCCGGGGAGCTGTTTTTT.

Regarding this clonotype: Germline is not matched at one junction end, which may reflect a read error. The V gene is TRBV20-1, the J gene TRBJ1-6; 8 bases match TRBD1. Germline assignment: CDR1 DFQATT and CDR2 SNEGSKA (reference sequence). This CDR3 is 12 amino acids long. CDR3 amino acids: CSARTGNSALHF. CDR3 bases: TGCAGTGCCCGGACAGGGAATTCAGCCCTCCACTTT.

This clonotype appeared a few times. In DNA form, the CDR3 reads TGTGCCAGCTCACCGGGACTCTTCTCTGGAAACACCATATATTTT. Translation gives CASSPGLFSGNTIYF. The chain carries TRBV18 and TRBJ1-3, with D possibly being TRBD1 (5 bases). Germline V CDR1 and CDR2: KGHSH, LQKENI. This CDR3 spans 15 amino acids. V lost 3 bases to trimming and J lost 0 bases, with 9 bases between them.

J is TRBJ2-1 and V is TRBV7-8, with TRBD1 matching over 9 bases. Germline CDR1 and CDR2: SGHVS and FQNEAQ. The junction had 6 bases not matched to a gene; V was cut back by 5 bases and J by 10 bases. There are 13 residues in the CDR3. CDR3 loop: CASSPDRGGEQFF. In DNA, the CDR3 is TGTGCCAGCAGCCCGGACAGGGGTGGCGAGCAGTTCTTC.

There are many counts of this clonotype. The chain carries TRBV4-1 and TRBJ2-7; D unclear. Germline CDR1 reads MGHRA; CDR2 reads YSYEKL. V lost 1 base and J lost 5, with 9 bases in between. The CDR3 spans 13 residues. Here the CDR3 DNA reads TGCGCCAGCAGCCAAGGGGCCGTGAACGAGCAGTACTTC. Amino acid sequence: CASSQGAVNEQYF.

Only a few counts were recorded for this clonotype. This clone may be a read error of a much larger clone one base away. The rearrangement uses TRBV12-3 or TRBV12-4 and TRBJ2-7; D gene ambiguous. The CDR3 runs to 13 residues. The ends were cut back, 4 bases at V and 8 bases at J, with 15 bases in the middle. The CDR3 loop is CASSYMGSLKQYF. CDR3 nucleotides: TGTGCCAGCAGTTATATGGGGTCATTGAAGCAGTACTTC.

This clonotype appeared a few times. This chain connects TRBV28 to TRBJ2-4, with TRBD2 matching 10 bases. The ends lost 1 base at V and 7 bases at J; junction bases unmatched: 7. The CDR3 runs to 16 residues. Germline assignment: CDR1 MDHEN and CDR2 SYDVKM. CDR3 loop: CASSLSPLAGANIQYF. CDR3 DNA sequence: TGTGCCAGCAGTTTATCCCCCCTAGCGGGAGCGAACATTCAGTACTTC.

This chain uses TRBV10-3 with TRBJ1-5; possibly TRBD1 for D (5 bases). This CDR3 comprises 16 residues. V was shortened by 0 bases and J by 2 bases, with 11 bases between the two germline ends. Germline values: CDR1 ENHRY, CDR2 SYGVKD. This chain's CDR3 is CAISESRQGGNQPQHF. DNA of the CDR3: TGTGCCATCAGTGAGTCAAGGCAGGGCGGCAATCAGCCCCAGCATTTT.

This chain uses TRBV20-1 with TRBJ1-6; D gene ambiguous. This CDR3 has 14 amino acids. The germline V and J ends were trimmed by 6 bases and 5 bases, with 14 bases remaining between them. Per the germline V gene, CDR1 is DFQATT and CDR2 is SNEGSKA (reference sequence). CDR3 region: CSARDLIDNSPLHF. DNA for the CDR3: TGCAGTGCGAGGGATCTAATCGATAATTCACCCCTCCACTTT.

The sample holds a few counts of this clonotype. CDR3 in amino acids: CATSGSPGDPYEQYF. DNA for the CDR3: TGTGCCACCAGCGGATCCCCAGGGGACCCCTACGAGCAGTACTTC. The rearrangement joins TRBV15 to TRBJ2-7; D may be TRBD1 (6 bases). CDR1 and CDR2 (germline): LNHNV, YYDKDF (reference sequence). V lost 5 bases and J lost 2, with 16 bases in between. The CDR3 length is 15 residues.

This clonotype appeared a few times. The CDR3 sequence: CASSYQGRYEQYF. CDR3 nucleotide sequence: TGTGCCAGCAGTTACCAAGGCAGATACGAGCAGTACTTC. The rearrangement joins TRBV6-5 to TRBJ2-7; D call uncertain. Trimming stripped 2 bases from V and 4 bases from J, with 9 bases between. This CDR3 is built from 13 residues. Germline V gene data show CDR1 as MNHEY and CDR2 as SVGAGI.

This sequence joins TRBV7-2 and TRBJ2-7, with 8 bases matching TRBD2. J lost 3 bases, V lost 6 bases, and 7 bases had no gene match. Germline V gene sequence: CDR1 SGHTA, CDR2 FQGNSA. The CDR3 has 14 amino acids. This chain's CDR3 is CASRERGPFYEQYF. The CDR3 DNA sequence: TGTGCCAGCAGGGAGCGGGGGCCTTTCTACGAGCAGTACTTC.

The CDR3 coding sequence is TGTGCCAGCAGCCGATCGGGACAGGGACAAGAGACCCAGTACTTC. It specifies CASSRSGQGQETQYF. The chain recombines TRBV12-3 or TRBV12-4 with TRBJ2-5; 9 positions agree with TRBD1. The length of the CDR3 is 15 residues. Trimming cost V 6 bases and J 2 bases; bases outside gene matches: 7.

This clonotype came up a few times. J is TRBJ2-1 and V is TRBV20-1, with 8 bases identical to TRBD2. In germline, CDR1 is DFQATT, CDR2 SNEGSKA (reference sequence). Trimming at V came to 2 bases and at J to 6 bases, leaving 9 bases not matched to a gene. This CDR3 is built from 15 residues. CDR3 coding DNA: TGCAGTGCTAGACCGGGACTAGATTCCATCAATGAGCAGTTCTTC. As protein: CSARPGLDSINEQFF.

This clonotype was counted a few times. V and J are TRBV4-1 and TRBJ1-2, with D possibly being TRBD1 (6 bases). The CDR3 loop spans 15 amino acids. Deletions cut 0 bases from V and 2 bases from J, with 10 bases between. Germline values: CDR1 MGHRA, CDR2 YSYEKL. CDR3 sequence (DNA): TGCGCCAGCAGCCAAGAAGCACAGGGCAACTATGGCTACACCTTC. This codes for CASSQEAQGNYGYTF.

This clonotype was counted a few times. The chain links TRBV12-5 to TRBJ1-5, with D uncertain. Germline CDR1 and CDR2: LGHNT and FRNRAP. The CDR3 runs to 11 residues. V lost 3 bases and J lost 7, with 4 bases in between. The CDR3 DNA sequence: TGTGCTAGTGGTTTATACCAGCCCCAGCATTTT. Translating gives CASGLYQPQHF.

The chain joins TRBV6-6 to TRBJ2-1; D is tentatively TRBD1 or TRBD2 (5 bases each). Trimming took 7 bases from V and 7 from J, leaving 23 bases between them. Per the germline V gene, CDR1 is MNHNY and CDR2 is SVGAGI (reference sequence). The CDR3 consists of 16 residues. This chain's CDR3 is CASTQMVGENGNEQFF. The CDR3 DNA reads TGTGCCAGCACCCAAATGGTAGGGGAGAATGGAAATGAGCAGTTCTTC.

The genes are TRBV5-6 and TRBJ1-2; 10 bases fit TRBD1. Losses at the gene ends were 5 bases for V and 3 bases for J; bases not matched to a gene: 4. The CDR3 loop spans 14 amino acids. The germline V gene encodes CDR1 SGHDT and CDR2 YYEEEE. The CDR3 DNA follows: TGTGCCAGCAGGGGACAGGGGCTCGACTATGGCTACACCTTC. Amino acids: CASRGQGLDYGYTF.

This clonotype turned up a few times. The chain links TRBV4-1 to TRBJ2-2; perhaps TRBD1 as D (6 bases). Germline assignment: CDR1 MGHRA and CDR2 YSYEKL. The germline V and J ends were trimmed by 1 base and 6 bases, with 9 bases remaining between them. This CDR3 has 14 amino acids. Here the CDR3 DNA reads TGCGCCAGCAGCCAAGTACAGGGACCCGGGGAGCTGTTTTTT. Amino acids: CASSQVQGPGELFF.

The sample holds one count of this clonotype. The DNA for the CDR3 is TGTGCCAGCAGTTACTCGTCGGGGGCCGGTTCACCCCTCCACTTT. It yields the protein CASSYSSGAGSPLHF. This chain connects TRBV6-2 or TRBV6-3 to TRBJ1-6; D may be TRBD1 (6 bases). The CDR3 is made up of 15 amino acids. Germline CDR1 reads MNHEY; CDR2 reads SVGEGT. The V and J ends lost 0 bases and 9 bases respectively, with 12 bases between them.

This clonotype was seen a few times. The chain is built from TRBV7-2 and TRBJ1-2; D gene unclear. V was cut by 1 base and J by 6 bases, with 15 bases left in between. The germline V gene encodes CDR1 SGHTA and CDR2 FQGNSA. The CDR3 runs 15 residues. The DNA of the CDR3 is TGTGCCAGCAGCTTAGTGGAGGGAAGTGTGGATGGCTACACCTTC. Translating it yields CASSLVEGSVDGYTF. Complete variable domain (other parts from reference TRBV7-2 and TRBJ1-2): GAGVSQSPSNKVTEKGKDVELRCDPISGHTALYWYRQSLGQGLEFLIYFQGNSAPDKSGLPSDRFSAERTGGSVSTLTIQRTQQEDSAVYLCASSLVEGSVDGYTFGSGTRLTVV.

The rearrangement uses TRBV6-2 or TRBV6-3 and TRBJ2-7; TRBD1 aligns across 7 bases. After removal of 5 bases from V and 5 bases from J, the junction contained 6 bases not matched to a gene. The germline CDR1 and CDR2 sequences are MNHEY and SVGEGT. This CDR3 contains 13 residues. The CDR3 nucleotides are TGTGCCAGCAGTAGACAGGGCAGTAACGAGCAGTACTTC. It translates to CASSRQGSNEQYF.

This clonotype appeared a few times. The V call is TRBV7-6, the J call TRBJ2-3; D might be TRBD1 (5 bases). The length of the CDR3 is 15 residues. Germline values: CDR1 SGHVS, CDR2 FNYEAQ. V dropped 2 bases and J dropped 1 base, with 10 bases sitting between them. The CDR3, as DNA: TGTGCCAGCAGCTTAAGGGGATTCGGCACAGATACGCAGTATTTT. Encoded protein: CASSLRGFGTDTQYF.

This clonotype came up many times. The chain combines TRBV7-8 with TRBJ2-4; 7 nucleotides align to TRBD1. CDR3 length equals 14 residues. The germline gives CDR1 SGHVS, CDR2 FQNEAQ. The V and J ends lost 5 bases and 9 bases, in that order; junction bases with no gene match: 10. The CDR3 spells CASSLSEGAGIQYF. Written as DNA, the CDR3 is TGTGCCAGCAGCCTCAGTGAGGGGGCCGGCATTCAGTACTTC. Together with reference TRBV7-8 and TRBJ2-4, the CDR3 gives the full variable domain: GAGVSQSPRYKVAKRGQDVALRCDPISGHVSLFWYQQALGQGPEFLTYFQNEAQLDKSGLPSDRFFAERPEGSVSTLKIQRTQQEDSAVYLCASSLSEGAGIQYFGAGTRLSVL.

The chain has TRBV7-6 and TRBJ1-1, with D possibly being TRBD1 (6 bases). The germline V and J ends were trimmed by 1 base and 6 bases, with 18 bases remaining between them. The CDR3 length is 16 residues. Germline CDR1 and CDR2: SGHVS and FNYEAQ. The CDR3 reads CASSLVRGRGSSEAFF. CDR3 coding DNA: TGTGCCAGCAGCTTAGTCCGGGGGCGAGGGAGCTCTGAAGCTTTCTTT.

In its sample, this clonotype was seen many times. The chain recombines TRBV7-2 with TRBJ1-4; D ambiguous. Germline values: CDR1 SGHTA, CDR2 FQGNSA. The CDR3 consists of 15 residues. The V gene lost 1 base and the J gene lost 8 bases, with 14 bases spanning the gap. This CDR3 reads CASSLVVGVDEKLFF. DNA for the CDR3: TGTGCCAGCAGCTTAGTAGTAGGAGTGGACGAAAAACTGTTTTTT.

The chain is built from TRBV6-2 or TRBV6-3 and TRBJ2-7; D tentatively fits TRBD1 or TRBD2 (5 bases each). The germline CDR1 and CDR2 sequences are MNHEY and SVGEGT. V was cut by 4 bases and J by 2 bases, with 18 bases left in between. CDR3 length: 16 amino acids. CDR3 nucleotides: TGTGCCAGCAGTTCCCTGGACACTGACTACCCCTACGAGCAGTACTTC. Translation gives CASSSLDTDYPYEQYF.

The chain links TRBV14 to TRBJ1-2; 8 bases line up with TRBD1. Germline V gene data show CDR1 as SGHDN and CDR2 as FVKESK. Germline trimming cut 4 bases from V and 3 bases from J; bases unmatched to any gene: 10. There are 16 residues in the CDR3. The CDR3 region is CASSPYPGGADYGYTF. The CDR3 DNA reads TGTGCCAGCAGCCCCTACCCAGGGGGCGCGGACTATGGCTACACCTTC.

The count of this clonotype is one. CDR3 residues: CASSPVGRNEQFF. The CDR3 coding sequence is TGTGCCAGCAGCCCCGTCGGCCGAAATGAGCAGTTCTTC. The V call is TRBV7-6, the J call TRBJ2-1; no definite D call. V lost 5 bases, J lost 7 bases, and 12 bases lay in between. CDR3 length equals 13 residues. Germline V gene sequence: CDR1 SGHVS, CDR2 FNYEAQ.